This T cell receptor beta chain was captured in a study of T cells in Graves' hyperthyroidism and ophthalmopathy. RNA transcripts yielded amplified TCR beta CDR3 regions. A first-round RT-PCR of the TCR CDR3 used the HTBI primer set. TCRdb re-derived calls from the multiplex PCR reads in MiXCR, one entry per CDR3 protein. Of hundreds of thousands of distinct CDR3 sequences detected, 12% to 15% appear once; the ten largest clones hold roughly 10%. The germline CDR1 and CDR2 sequences are DFQATT and SNEGSKA (reference sequence). The CDR3 runs to 12 residues. Between the trimmed V and J ends, which lost 0 bases and 4 bases, there was a span of 6 bases. Study outcomes and limitations: Onset of ophthalmopathy came a median approximately 6.8 months after the model predicted it.

The sample holds a few counts of this clonotype. Its target is unknown. Not enrolled were patients with uncontrolled infection, other autoimmune disease, pregnancy or lactation. PBMCs were collected from an approximately 9 ml volume of fresh peripheral blood. The chain has TRBV20-1 and TRBJ1-2, with a possible D match to TRBD1 (6 bases). This TCR was recovered from a woman under 30 with Graves' hyperthyroidism. The sequenced sample was blood. The CDR3 spells CSAREQGYGYTF. The CDR3, as DNA: TGCAGTGCTAGAGAACAGGGCTATGGCTACACCTTC.